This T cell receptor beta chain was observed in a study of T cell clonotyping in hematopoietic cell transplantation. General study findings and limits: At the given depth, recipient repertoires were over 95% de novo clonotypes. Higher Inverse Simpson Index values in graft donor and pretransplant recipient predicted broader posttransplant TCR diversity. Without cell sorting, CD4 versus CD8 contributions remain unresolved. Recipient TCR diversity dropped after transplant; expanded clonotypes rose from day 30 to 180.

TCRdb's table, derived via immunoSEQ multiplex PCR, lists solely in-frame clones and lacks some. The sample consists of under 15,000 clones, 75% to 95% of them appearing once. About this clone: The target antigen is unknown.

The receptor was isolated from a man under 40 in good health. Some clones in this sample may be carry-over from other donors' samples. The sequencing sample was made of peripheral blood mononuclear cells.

The CDR3 loop is CASSRSYSNQPQHF. As DNA, the CDR3 is TGTGCCAGCAGCCGCAGTTATAGCAATCAGCCCCAGCATTTT. The rearrangement links TRBV6-5 to TRBJ1-5; D not certain. The CDR3 totals 14 residues. V dropped 6 bases and J dropped 0 bases, with 9 bases sitting between them. The germline V gene has CDR1 MNHEY and CDR2 SVGAGI.